This T cell receptor beta chain was identified during a study of T cell responses to AZD1222 COVID-19 vaccine. General study results and limits: Spike-specific TCR depth and breadth grew after two AZD1222 doses.

Repertoires were generated with immunoSEQ multiplex PCR, while TCRdb's copy carries only in-frame clones and drops some. The data hold more than 95,000 clones, with roughly nine tenths observed a single time. This clone was observed once. Its target is unknown. Germline V gives CDR1 MDHEN, CDR2 SYDVKM. The CDR3 sequence is 16 residues long. Trimming shortened V by 6 bases and J by 2 bases, and 20 bases separated the two germline ends. The sequencing used peripheral blood, collected 28 days after the second AZD1222 dose. The receptor's source is an adult who received the AZD1222 COVID-19 vaccine. The chain carries TRBV28 and TRBJ2-7; D may be TRBD2 (6 bases). In DNA form, the CDR3 reads TGTGCCAGCAGCCTATTATCGGGAGATACCCCCTACGAGCAGTACTTC. Translating it yields CASSLLSGDTPYEQYF.